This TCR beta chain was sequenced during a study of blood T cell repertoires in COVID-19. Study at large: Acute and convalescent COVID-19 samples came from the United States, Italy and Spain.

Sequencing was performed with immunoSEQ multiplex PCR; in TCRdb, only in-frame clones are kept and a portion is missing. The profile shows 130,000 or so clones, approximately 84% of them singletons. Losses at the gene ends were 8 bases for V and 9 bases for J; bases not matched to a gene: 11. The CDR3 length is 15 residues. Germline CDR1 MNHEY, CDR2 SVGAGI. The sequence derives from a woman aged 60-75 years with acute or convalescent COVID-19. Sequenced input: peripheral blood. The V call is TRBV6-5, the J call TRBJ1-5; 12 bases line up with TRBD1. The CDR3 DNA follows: TGTGCCAGCTCCAGCGGGACAGGGGGCCTTCGGCCCCAGCATTTT. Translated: CASSSGTGGLRPQHF.